A selection of T cell receptor beta chains follows, all from one sample in a study of OX40 agonist ivuxolimab in advanced cancers. Here immunoSEQ multiplex PCR was the method, and the copy in TCRdb shows in-frame clones only, minus some. The profile shows over 55,000 clones, around 80% of them singletons. The sample was CD4+ or CD8+ T cells sorted from blood, taken in a trial of the OX40 agonist ivuxolimab. The source of these receptors is an adult with an advanced solid tumor such as melanoma, head and neck, liver or kidney cancer. Each CDR3 is given with its conserved first and last residue. Fields, in order: clone size, V gene, J gene, D gene, CDR3 protein, CDR3 DNA. D genes are given only for firm matches. Size tells how often a clone was seen (once, few, many) or the class of an expanded clone, and some rows leave it out.

few	TRBV5-1	TRBJ2-1	NA	CASSLRDPGSYNEQFF	TGCGCCAGCTCCCTTCGGGACCCCGGGTCCTACAATGAGCAGTTCTTC
NA	TRBV29-1	TRBJ2-1	NA	CSTYLGENEQFF	TGCAGCACTTATCTAGGGGAGAATGAGCAGTTCTTC
NA	TRBV5-8	TRBJ2-2	NA	CASSLYGAGELFF	TGTGCCAGCAGCTTGTACGGGGCCGGGGAGCTGTTTTTT
NA	TRBV10-3	TRBJ1-2	NA	CASRDTGDQYGYTF	TGTGCCAGCCGGGACACAGGAGATCAATATGGCTACACCTTC
few	TRBV5-1	TRBJ2-1	NA	CASSTGVYNEQFF	TGCGCCAGCAGCACGGGGGTGTACAATGAGCAGTTCTTC
once	TRBV9	TRBJ1-1	TRBD1	CASSVGQANTEAFF	TGTGCCAGCAGCGTGGGACAGGCGAACACTGAAGCTTTCTTT
NA	TRBV6-5	TRBJ2-3	TRBD2	CASSYLTSGNTDTQYF	TGTGCCAGCAGTTACCTGACTAGCGGGAACACAGATACGCAGTATTTT
NA	TRBV4-1	TRBJ2-7	NA	CASSQAASSYEQYF	TGCGCCAGCAGCCAAGCGGCGAGCTCCTACGAGCAGTACTTC
NA	TRBV11-1	TRBJ2-7	NA	CASSSPDSLSYEQYF	TGTGCCAGCAGCAGCCCCGATTCGCTTTCCTACGAGCAGTACTTC
NA	TRBV2	TRBJ1-1	NA	CASSADYVNTEAFF	TGTGCCAGCAGCGCGGACTACGTGAACACTGAAGCTTTCTTT
NA	TRBV4-2	TRBJ2-7	TRBD1	CASSQAQGQGSYEQYF	TGTGCCAGCAGCCAAGCGCAGGGACAGGGATCTTACGAGCAGTACTTC
NA	TRBV5-1	TRBJ2-1	TRBD2	CASSLATTSGRMDNEQFF	TGCGCCAGCAGCTTGGCTACGACTAGCGGGAGAATGGACAATGAGCAGTTCTTC
NA	TRBV7-9	TRBJ2-3	TRBD2	CASSLGETSGSTDTQYF	TGTGCCAGCAGCTTAGGGGAGACTAGCGGGAGTACAGATACGCAGTATTTT
NA	TRBV6-5	TRBJ1-2	TRBD1	CASILPQGDGYTF	TGTGCCAGCATCCTCCCCCAGGGGGATGGCTACACCTTC